This passage covers 20 T cell receptor beta chains from one sample sequenced in a study of blood T cell repertoires in COVID-19. Profiling relied on immunoSEQ multiplex PCR, and the TCRdb table lists in-frame clones only, not all of them. The sample holds some 59,000 clones; about three quarters are singletons and the top ten take 15% to 25%. Sequenced input: peripheral blood. The receptor set was obtained from a man younger than 45 with COVID-19, enrolled during active disease.

The chain recombines TRBV4-2 with TRBJ2-1; 12 nucleotides match TRBD2. This CDR3 comprises 17 residues. Germline-derived CDR1 and CDR2 are LGHNA and YNFKEQ. V gave up 2 bases and J gave up 4 bases; unmatched junction bases: 6. CDR3 residues: CASSQHGLAGQYNEQFF. CDR3 nucleotides: TGTGCCAGCAGCCAACATGGACTAGCGGGGCAGTACAATGAGCAGTTCTTC.

This clone was counted between two and nine times. Here the CDR3 reads CASSLVGGDHSYEQYF. CDR3 in DNA: TGTGCCAGCAGCTTAGTCGGCGGGGACCACTCCTACGAGCAGTACTTC. The chain is built from TRBV11-1 and TRBJ2-7, with D perhaps matching TRBD2 (6 bases). The CDR3 sequence is 16 residues long. In germline, CDR1 is SGHAT, CDR2 FQDESV (reference sequence). Trimming stripped 1 base from V and 0 bases from J, with 13 bases between. Together with reference TRBV11-1 and TRBJ2-7, the CDR3 gives the full variable domain: EAEVAQSPRYKITEKSQAVAFWCDPISGHATLYWYRQILGQGPELLVQFQDESVVDDSQLPKDRFSAERLKGVDSTLKIQPAELGDSAMYLCASSLVGGDHSYEQYFGPGTRLTVT.

By share, this clone ranks as medium-sized. This chain uses TRBV29-1 with TRBJ2-1; D call uncertain. The germline V gene encodes CDR1 SQVTM and CDR2 ANQGSEA. Trimming shortened V by 7 bases and J by 5 bases, and 12 bases separated the two germline ends. This CDR3 has 12 amino acids. The CDR3 loop reads CSGAERHNEQFF. The CDR3 DNA follows: TGCAGCGGTGCGGAGAGACACAATGAGCAGTTCTTC.

The chain joins TRBV27 to TRBJ1-2; D gene ambiguous. CDR3 length: 12 residues. The V gene lost 5 bases and the J gene lost 2 bases, with 6 bases spanning the gap. Germline lookup yields CDR1 MNHEY and CDR2 SMNVEV (reference sequence). As DNA, the CDR3 is TGTGCCAGCAGTCCCGGGAACTATGGCTACACCTTC. Translated: CASSPGNYGYTF.

This clone has only a few counts. V is TRBV6-2 or TRBV6-3 and J is TRBJ2-5; 8 bases are a match to TRBD2. Germline CDR1 and CDR2: MNHEY and SVGEGT. The CDR3 loop spans 15 amino acids. V dropped 2 bases and J dropped 4; count of bases not matched to a gene: 6. The CDR3 nucleotides are TGTGCCAGCAGTTACCGCTCTAGCGGGTCAGAGACCCAGTACTTC. Translated, it gives CASSYRSSGSETQYF.

This chain connects TRBV3-1 (or the pseudogene TRBV3-2) to TRBJ1-1; perhaps TRBD1 as D (5 bases). V gave up 4 bases and J gave up 1 base, with 10 bases separating them. CDR3 length: 14 amino acids. Germline lookup yields CDR1 LGHDT and CDR2 YNNKEL (reference sequence). The CDR3 spells CASSPVDRNTEAFF. For the CDR3, the DNA is TGTGCCAGCAGCCCGGTTGACAGGAACACTGAAGCTTTCTTT.

The chain employs TRBV9 and TRBJ2-1, with TRBD2 as a possible D gene (7 bases). The germline gives CDR1 SGDLS, CDR2 YYNGEE. The CDR3 contains 16 residues. The germline V and J ends were trimmed by 4 bases and 1 base, with 15 bases remaining between them. CDR3 sequence: CASSTLGGGSYNEQFF. CDR3 bases: TGTGCCAGCAGCACCTTAGGGGGGGGATCCTACAATGAGCAGTTCTTC.

The chain is built from TRBV5-1 and TRBJ2-7; no clear D. The CDR3 is made up of 14 amino acids. Trimming removed 0 bases from V and 7 bases from J, with 14 bases in between. CDR1 SGHRS and CDR2 YFSETQ come from the germline V gene. In DNA, the CDR3 is TGCGCCAGCAGCTTGGTTACCTCGGTGGAGGAGCAGTACTTC. Residues: CASSLVTSVEEQYF.

The CDR3 sequence is CATSDLGQNTDTQYF. In DNA form, the CDR3 reads TGTGCCACCAGTGATTTGGGGCAGAACACAGATACGCAGTATTTT. V and J are TRBV24-1 and TRBJ2-3; D is ambiguous. V gave up 0 bases and J gave up 2 bases, with 8 bases separating them. The CDR3 is 15 amino acids. The germline CDR1 and CDR2 sequences are KGHDR and SFDVKD.

The V gene is TRBV28, the J gene TRBJ1-1; TRBD1 agrees at 9 bases. V was clipped by 3 bases and J by 2 bases; unmatched bases: 1. In germline, CDR1 is MDHEN, CDR2 SYDVKM. The length of the CDR3 is 14 residues. The CDR3 here is CASSLGQGNTEAFF. The CDR3, as DNA: TGTGCCAGCAGTTTGGGACAGGGAAACACTGAAGCTTTCTTT.

The V and J genes are TRBV6-5 and TRBJ2-1, with unresolved D. Germline V gene sequence: CDR1 MNHEY, CDR2 SVGAGI. V lost 0 bases and J 7 bases, leaving 7 bases between the germline ends. The CDR3 is 13 residues long. CDR3 in amino acids: CASSYSKENEQFF. CDR3 DNA sequence: TGTGCCAGCAGTTACTCGAAAGAGAATGAGCAGTTCTTC.

The chain joins TRBV11-2 to TRBJ2-3, with D perhaps TRBD2 (6 bases). The CDR3 is 15 residues long. Germline CDR1 and CDR2: SGHAT and FQNNGV. V gave up 3 bases and J gave up 2 bases, with 12 bases separating them. The CDR3 loop is CASSFGRGYTDTQYF. The CDR3 DNA sequence: TGTGCCAGCAGCTTTGGGCGGGGCTACACAGATACGCAGTATTTT.

The chain joins TRBV19 to TRBJ1-1; 8 bases are a match to TRBD1. Germline loops: CDR1 LNHDA, CDR2 SQIVND (reference sequence). The CDR3 has 14 amino acids. V shed 6 bases, J shed 6 bases, and the junction held 9 bases outside the gene matches. The CDR3 is CASRYPQGASEAFF. The CDR3 DNA follows: TGTGCCAGTAGGTATCCTCAGGGGGCGTCTGAAGCTTTCTTT.

The rearrangement links TRBV6-6 to TRBJ2-7, with 9 nucleotides matching TRBD1. The CDR3 is 15 residues long. From germline, CDR1 is MNHNY and CDR2 SVGAGI (reference sequence). Trimming removed 0 bases from V and 2 bases from J; junction bases left unmatched: 2. CDR3 in DNA: TGTGCCAGCAGTTACTCCGACAGGGGGGCCTACGAGCAGTACTTC. Its protein is CASSYSDRGAYEQYF.

The CDR3 spells CASSIQGSSTEAFF. CDR3 nucleotide sequence: TGTGCCAGTAGTATTCAGGGGAGCAGCACTGAAGCTTTCTTT. This sequence joins TRBV19 and TRBJ1-1; a weak D match, TRBD1 (6 bases). The CDR3 runs to 14 residues. Germline V gene data show CDR1 as LNHDA and CDR2 as SQIVND (reference sequence). V dropped 3 bases and J dropped 4 bases, with 12 bases sitting between them.

This clone was counted once. The rearrangement links TRBV7-8 to TRBJ1-6; TRBD1 might be the D (5 bases). Germline V CDR1 and CDR2: SGHVS, FQNEAQ. The CDR3 is 16 amino acids. Trimming took off 0 bases at V and 7 bases at J, with 13 bases between the two ends. CDR3 region: CASSLALRGENSPLHF. The CDR3 DNA sequence: TGTGCCAGCAGCTTAGCCCTCCGGGGGGAAAATTCACCCCTCCACTTT.

This clone was detected only a few times. J is TRBJ2-5 and V is TRBV6-5; a possible D gene is TRBD1 (5 bases). The germline V and J ends were trimmed by 8 bases and 5 bases, with 15 bases remaining between them. The CDR3 length is 13 residues. Germline V gene sequence: CDR1 MNHEY, CDR2 SVGAGI. In DNA, the CDR3 is TGTGCCAGCCTTGACACAGGAAGGGAGACCCAGTACTTC. Its translation: CASLDTGRETQYF.

J is TRBJ2-3 and V is TRBV9, with D uncertain. V lost 9 bases and J lost 1, with 18 bases in between. This CDR3 is built from 15 residues. CDR1 is SGDLS and CDR2 is YYNGEE in the germline V gene. CDR3 sequence (DNA): TGTGCCACCTCTCCGACTGCCTCGGGCACAGATACGCAGTATTTT. As protein: CATSPTASGTDTQYF.

The chain has TRBV2 and TRBJ2-5; D may be TRBD2 (6 bases). Germline lookup yields CDR1 SNHLY and CDR2 FYNNEI. Trimming shortened V by 3 bases and J by 2 bases, and 13 bases separated the two germline ends. This CDR3 contains 15 residues. The chain's CDR3 is CASSDRSAGQETQYF. The CDR3 bases are TGTGCCAGCAGTGACCGTTCAGCGGGTCAAGAGACCCAGTACTTC.

CDR3: CASSHRSKRGINEQFF. The DNA for the CDR3 is TGTGCCAGCAGCCACAGAAGCAAGCGGGGGATCAATGAGCAGTTCTTC. The chain has TRBV3-1 (or the pseudogene TRBV3-2) and TRBJ2-1, with 8 bases fitting TRBD2. The germline V gene has CDR1 LGHDT and CDR2 YNNKEL (reference sequence). Unmatched junction bases numbered 10, after V lost 3 bases and J lost 6 bases. The CDR3 is 16 amino acids.